Here is one TCR beta chain with its context. No antigen is known for it. V shed 3 bases and J 1 base; nucleotides not matched to a gene: 4. Per the germline V gene, CDR1 is LGHNA and CDR2 is YNFKEQ. There are 15 residues in the CDR3. These data belong to a study of OX40 agonist ivuxolimab in advanced cancers. Across the study: Those enrolled were 80% to 85% male, with a mean age of around 55 years and ages from about 20 to 80. Three patients got partial responses; one had hepatocellular carcinoma and two had cutaneous melanoma.

Study-wide findings and caveats: CD8+ T cells averaged more expanded clones than CD4+. The expanded peripheral T cells' antigen specificity was not determined.

The data were produced by immunoSEQ multiplex PCR, yet TCRdb's version contains in-frame clones alone and is incomplete. The sample yields just over 30,000 clones, approximately 87% seen once. The clonotype originates from an adult with an advanced solid tumor such as melanoma, head and neck, liver or kidney cancer. The rearrangement links TRBV4-2 to TRBJ1-1; 8 bases align to TRBD1. The sequenced sample was CD4+ or CD8+ T cells sorted from blood, obtained in a trial of the OX40 agonist ivuxolimab. CDR3 DNA sequence: TGTGCCAGCAGCCACCCGGGACAGGCGAACACTGAAGCTTTCTTT. Translated, it gives CASSHPGQANTEAFF.